This TCR beta chain is from a study of cytomegalovirus exposure and HLA in healthy donors. While unrecorded immune exposures were likely, the donors were nominally healthy when sampled. General study findings and limits: The number of N-insertions in an Asian-associated ancestry cluster was reportedly below the approximately 690-donor mean in a later analysis. With later analysis, a missense DCLRE1C variant became linked to TCR beta V- and J-gene trimming. Across donors, most TCRs were seen rarely, yet some public ones were widespread.

This PCR relied on a set of 60 Vbeta primers and 13 Jbeta primers. Assay: immunoSEQ multiplex PCR; the TCRdb copy retains only in-frame clones and omits some. This sample has over 150,000 clones, with around 79% found just once. Details on this clone: The antigen is undetermined.

The receptor's source is a man younger than 30 in good health and CMV-seronegative. The sequenced sample consisted of PBMCs.

The CDR3 protein is CARRSRGGWGEQYF. CDR3 DNA: TGTGCCAGAAGATCCCGGGGAGGTTGGGGCGAGCAGTACTTC. The chain joins TRBV5-3 to TRBJ2-7, with a weak D call TRBD2 (6 bases). TRBV5-3 is noted as an ORF with a role that remains uncertain. CDR3 length: 14 residues. The germline V and J ends were trimmed by 5 bases and 6 bases, with 18 bases remaining between them.